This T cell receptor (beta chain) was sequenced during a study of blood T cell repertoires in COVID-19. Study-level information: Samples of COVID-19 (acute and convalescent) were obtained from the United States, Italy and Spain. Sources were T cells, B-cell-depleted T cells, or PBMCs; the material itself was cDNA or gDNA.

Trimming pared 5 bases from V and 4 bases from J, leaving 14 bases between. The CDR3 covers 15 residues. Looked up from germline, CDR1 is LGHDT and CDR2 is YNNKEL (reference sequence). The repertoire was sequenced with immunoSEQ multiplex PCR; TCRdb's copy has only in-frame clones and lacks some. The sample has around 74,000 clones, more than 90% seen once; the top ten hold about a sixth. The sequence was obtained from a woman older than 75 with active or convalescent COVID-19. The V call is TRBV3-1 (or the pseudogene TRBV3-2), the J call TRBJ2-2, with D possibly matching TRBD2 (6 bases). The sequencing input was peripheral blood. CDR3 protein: CASSAWEEGTGELFF. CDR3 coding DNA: TGTGCCAGCAGCGCTTGGGAGGAGGGCACCGGGGAGCTGTTTTTT.